A selection of T cell receptor beta chains follows, all from one sample in a study of OX40 agonist ivuxolimab in advanced cancers. The table came from immunoSEQ multiplex PCR; TCRdb's copy has only in-frame clones and leaves some out. The repertoire holds 53,000 or so clones, 86% seen once, with roughly 13% in the top ten. The input for sequencing was CD4+ or CD8+ T cells sorted from blood, taken in a trial of the OX40 agonist ivuxolimab. The receptor set was obtained from an adult with an advanced solid tumor such as melanoma, head and neck, liver or kidney cancer. CDR3s include the opening cysteine and the closing phenylalanine or tryptophan.

V gene: TRBV9; J gene: TRBJ1-4; CDR3 protein: CASSTGQGGGEKLFF
V gene: TRBV20-1; J gene: TRBJ2-6; CDR3 protein: CSAEGANVLTF
V gene: TRBV5-6; J gene: TRBJ2-3; CDR3 protein: CASSLGWLGSTDTQYF
V gene: TRBV21-1; J gene: TRBJ1-1; CDR3 protein: CASSKIPGKGQGANTEAFF
V gene: TRBV7-3; J gene: TRBJ2-7; CDR3 protein: CASSQGPGVPYEQYF
V gene: TRBV10-3; J gene: TRBJ1-2; CDR3 protein: CAISVGPLEGGYTF
V gene: TRBV28; J gene: TRBJ2-3; CDR3 protein: CASSFGGSTDTQYF
V gene: TRBV6-6; J gene: TRBJ1-1; CDR3 protein: CASRGQVMNTEAFF
V gene: TRBV19; J gene: TRBJ1-5; CDR3 protein: CASSTQDGNQPQHF
V gene: TRBV25-1; J gene: TRBJ1-4; CDR3 protein: CASSESPRGVFRNEKLFF
V gene: TRBV6-5; J gene: TRBJ1-1; CDR3 protein: CASSYRGSGTEAFF
V gene: TRBV28; J gene: TRBJ1-3; CDR3 protein: CASSRATGNTIYF
V gene: TRBV6-1; J gene: TRBJ2-3; CDR3 protein: CASSGLAGADTQYF
V gene: TRBV6-1; J gene: TRBJ1-5; CDR3 protein: CASSEAPDRPRGNQPQHF
V gene: TRBV5-4; J gene: TRBJ2-5; CDR3 protein: CASSRSTLQEQYF
V gene: TRBV19; J gene: TRBJ2-7; CDR3 protein: CATKGWSGDRSYEQYF
V gene: TRBV11-3; J gene: TRBJ2-1; CDR3 protein: CASSPGGGRDEQFF
V gene: TRBV19; J gene: TRBJ2-2; CDR3 protein: CASSIGLAGGTGELFF
V gene: TRBV7-9; J gene: TRBJ2-5; CDR3 protein: CASSPWTGGQTQYF
V gene: TRBV15; J gene: TRBJ2-3; CDR3 protein: CATGWGRTSTDTQYF
V gene: TRBV5-1; J gene: TRBJ2-3; CDR3 protein: CASSLPHSTDTQYF
V gene: TRBV6-1; J gene: TRBJ1-2; CDR3 protein: CASTDRGLGYTF
V gene: TRBV28; J gene: TRBJ1-1; CDR3 protein: CASSLGLDRGEWTEAFF
V gene: TRBV19; J gene: TRBJ2-7; CDR3 protein: CASSISGGVYEQYF
V gene: TRBV5-1; J gene: TRBJ2-1; CDR3 protein: CASSLDGGGPYNEQFF
V gene: TRBV5-1; J gene: TRBJ2-1; CDR3 protein: CASSLTTSGRAYNEQFF
V gene: TRBV7-9; J gene: TRBJ1-5; CDR3 protein: CASSDSGSNQPQHF
V gene: TRBV6-5; J gene: TRBJ1-2; CDR3 protein: CASRQTVNYGYTF
V gene: TRBV6-6; J gene: TRBJ1-3; CDR3 protein: CASRKDSGNTIYF
V gene: TRBV10-3; J gene: TRBJ1-1; CDR3 protein: CAIRPDGNTEAFF
V gene: TRBV18; J gene: TRBJ2-7; CDR3 protein: CASSATGTSGSYEQYF
V gene: TRBV10-1; J gene: TRBJ2-1; CDR3 protein: CASSEGVGSYNEQFF
V gene: TRBV5-1; J gene: TRBJ2-7; CDR3 protein: CASSSGTGSYEQYF